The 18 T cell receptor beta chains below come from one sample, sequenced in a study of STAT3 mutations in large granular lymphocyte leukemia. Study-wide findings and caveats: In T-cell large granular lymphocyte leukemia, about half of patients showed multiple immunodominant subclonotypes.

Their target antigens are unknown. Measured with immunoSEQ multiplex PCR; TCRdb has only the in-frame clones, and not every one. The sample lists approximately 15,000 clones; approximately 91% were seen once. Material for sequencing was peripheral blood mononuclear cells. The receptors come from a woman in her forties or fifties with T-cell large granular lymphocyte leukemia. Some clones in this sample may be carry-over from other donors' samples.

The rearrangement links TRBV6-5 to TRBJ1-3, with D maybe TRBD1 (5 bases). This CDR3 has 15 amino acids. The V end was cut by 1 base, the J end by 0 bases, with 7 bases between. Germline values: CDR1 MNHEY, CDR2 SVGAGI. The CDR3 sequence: CASSYYGTSGNTIYF. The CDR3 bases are TGTGCCAGCAGTTACTACGGGACCTCTGGAAACACCATATATTTT.

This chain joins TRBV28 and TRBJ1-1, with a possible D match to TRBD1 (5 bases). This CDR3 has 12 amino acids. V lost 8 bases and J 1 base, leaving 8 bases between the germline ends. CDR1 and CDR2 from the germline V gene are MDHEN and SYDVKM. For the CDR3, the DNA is TGTGCCAGCGGGGCCTGGAACACTGAAGCTTTCTTT. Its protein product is CASGAWNTEAFF.

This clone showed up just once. CDR3 nucleotide sequence: TGTGCCAGCTCCCCGTCCAATCAGCCCCAGCATTTT. Its translation is CASSPSNQPQHF. The rearrangement uses TRBV7-9 and TRBJ1-5; D not certain. Germline V gene sequence: CDR1 SEHNR, CDR2 FQNEAQ (reference sequence). Trimming pared 8 bases from V and 3 bases from J, leaving 8 bases between. This CDR3 is built from 12 residues.

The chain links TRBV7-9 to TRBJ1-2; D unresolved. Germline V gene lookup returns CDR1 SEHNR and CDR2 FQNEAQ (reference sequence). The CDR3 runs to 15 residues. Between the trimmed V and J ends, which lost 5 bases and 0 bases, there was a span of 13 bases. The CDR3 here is CASSPGGRSNYGYTF. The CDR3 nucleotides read TGTGCCAGCAGCCCAGGTGGTAGGTCTAACTATGGCTACACCTTC.

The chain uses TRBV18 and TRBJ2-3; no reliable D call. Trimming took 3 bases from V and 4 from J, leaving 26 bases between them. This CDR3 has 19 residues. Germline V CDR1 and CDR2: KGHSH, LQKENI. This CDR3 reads CASSPLPPGSPLIADTQYF. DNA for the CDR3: TGTGCCAGCTCACCGCTACCCCCCGGTAGCCCCTTAATCGCAGATACGCAGTATTTT.

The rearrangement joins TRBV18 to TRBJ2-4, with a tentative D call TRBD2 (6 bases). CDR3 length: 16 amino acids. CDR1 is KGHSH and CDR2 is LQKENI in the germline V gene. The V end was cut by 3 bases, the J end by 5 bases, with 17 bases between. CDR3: CASSPLQGGQENIQYF. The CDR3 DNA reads TGTGCCAGCTCACCCCTCCAGGGAGGCCAGGAAAACATTCAGTACTTC.

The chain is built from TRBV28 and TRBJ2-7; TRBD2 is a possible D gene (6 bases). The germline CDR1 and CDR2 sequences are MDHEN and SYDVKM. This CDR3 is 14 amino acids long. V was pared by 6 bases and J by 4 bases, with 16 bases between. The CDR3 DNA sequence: TGTGCCAGCAGGCCGACCGGGACTTCATACGAGCAGTACTTC. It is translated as CASRPTGTSYEQYF. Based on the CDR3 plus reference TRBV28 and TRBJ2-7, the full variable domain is DVKVTQSSRYLVKRTGEKVFLECVQDMDHENMFWYRQDPGLGLRLIYFSYDVKMKEKGDIPEGYSVSREKKERFSLILESASTNQTSMYLCASRPTGTSYEQYFGPGTRLTVT.

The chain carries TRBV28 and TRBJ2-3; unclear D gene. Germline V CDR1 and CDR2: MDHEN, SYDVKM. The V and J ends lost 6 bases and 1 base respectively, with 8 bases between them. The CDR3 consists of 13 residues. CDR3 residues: CASRGTGTDTQYF. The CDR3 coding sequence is TGTGCCAGCAGGGGCACTGGCACAGATACGCAGTATTTT.

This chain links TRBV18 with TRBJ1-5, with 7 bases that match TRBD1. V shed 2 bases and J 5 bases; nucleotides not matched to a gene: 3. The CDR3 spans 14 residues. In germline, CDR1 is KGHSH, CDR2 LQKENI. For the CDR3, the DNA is TGTGCCAGCTCACCAGGGACAGATCATCAGCCCCAGCATTTT. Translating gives CASSPGTDHQPQHF.

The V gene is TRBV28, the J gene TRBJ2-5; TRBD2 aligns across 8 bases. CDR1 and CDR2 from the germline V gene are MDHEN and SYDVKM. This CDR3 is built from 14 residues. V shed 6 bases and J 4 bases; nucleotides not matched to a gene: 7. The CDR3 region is CASRGAGGGETQYF. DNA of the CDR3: TGTGCCAGCAGGGGGGCGGGAGGTGGAGAGACCCAGTACTTC.

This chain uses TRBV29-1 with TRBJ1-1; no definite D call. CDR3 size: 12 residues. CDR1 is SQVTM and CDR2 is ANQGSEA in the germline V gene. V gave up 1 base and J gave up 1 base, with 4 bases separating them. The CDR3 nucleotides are TGCAGCGTTGAAGGGCAGAACACTGAAGCTTTCTTT. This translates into CSVEGQNTEAFF.

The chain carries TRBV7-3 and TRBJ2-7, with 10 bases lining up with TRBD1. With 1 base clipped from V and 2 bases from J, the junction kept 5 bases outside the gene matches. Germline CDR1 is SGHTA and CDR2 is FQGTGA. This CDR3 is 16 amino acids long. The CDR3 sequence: CASSLRGGTGAYEQYF. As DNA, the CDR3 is TGTGCCAGCAGCTTAAGAGGAGGGACAGGGGCCTACGAGCAGTACTTC.

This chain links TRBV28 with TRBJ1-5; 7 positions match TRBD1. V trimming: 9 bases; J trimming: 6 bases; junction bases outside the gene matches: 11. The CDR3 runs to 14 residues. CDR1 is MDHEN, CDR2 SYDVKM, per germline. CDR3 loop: CASVAGGSSQPQHF. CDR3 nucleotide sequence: TGTGCCAGTGTGGCAGGGGGGTCCTCTCAGCCCCAGCATTTT.

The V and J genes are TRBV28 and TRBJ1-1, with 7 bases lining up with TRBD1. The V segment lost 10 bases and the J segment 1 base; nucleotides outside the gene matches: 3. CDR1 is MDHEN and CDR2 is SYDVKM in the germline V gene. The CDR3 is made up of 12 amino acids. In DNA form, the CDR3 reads TGTGCCACCGGGACAGCGAACACTGAAGCTTTCTTT. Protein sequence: CATGTANTEAFF.

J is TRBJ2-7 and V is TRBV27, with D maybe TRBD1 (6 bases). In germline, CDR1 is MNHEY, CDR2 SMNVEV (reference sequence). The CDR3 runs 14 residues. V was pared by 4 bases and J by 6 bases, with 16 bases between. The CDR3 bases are TGTGCCAGCAGTTCACAGGGTATCCCCCGCGAGCAGTACTTC. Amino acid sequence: CASSSQGIPREQYF.

CDR3 DNA: TGTGCCAGCGGACCGACAGGGGAAGAAGAGACCCAGTACTTC. It yields the protein CASGPTGEEETQYF. The rearrangement uses TRBV28 and TRBJ2-5, with TRBD1 matching over 8 bases. The CDR3 has 14 amino acids. Germline lookup yields CDR1 MDHEN and CDR2 SYDVKM. V lost 8 bases to trimming and J lost 3 bases; unmatched junction nucleotides: 8. The full variable domain, its missing parts supplied by reference TRBV28 and TRBJ2-5, is DVKVTQSSRYLVKRTGEKVFLECVQDMDHENMFWYRQDPGLGLRLIYFSYDVKMKEKGDIPEGYSVSREKKERFSLILESASTNQTSMYLCASGPTGEEETQYFGPGTRLLVL.

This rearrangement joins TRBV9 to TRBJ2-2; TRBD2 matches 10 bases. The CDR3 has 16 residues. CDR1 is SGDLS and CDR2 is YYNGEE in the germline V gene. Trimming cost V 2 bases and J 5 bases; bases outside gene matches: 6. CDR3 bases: TGTGCCAGCAGCGTTTGGGTAGCGGGAGGAACCGGGGAGCTGTTTTTT. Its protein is CASSVWVAGGTGELFF.

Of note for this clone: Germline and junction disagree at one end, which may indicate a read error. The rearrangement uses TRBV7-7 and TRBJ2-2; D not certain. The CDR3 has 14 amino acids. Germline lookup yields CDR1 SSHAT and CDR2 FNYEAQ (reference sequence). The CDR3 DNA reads TGTGCTAGCAGCTCCCTGGACCTAACCGGGGAGCTGTTTTTT. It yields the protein CASSSLDLTGELFF.